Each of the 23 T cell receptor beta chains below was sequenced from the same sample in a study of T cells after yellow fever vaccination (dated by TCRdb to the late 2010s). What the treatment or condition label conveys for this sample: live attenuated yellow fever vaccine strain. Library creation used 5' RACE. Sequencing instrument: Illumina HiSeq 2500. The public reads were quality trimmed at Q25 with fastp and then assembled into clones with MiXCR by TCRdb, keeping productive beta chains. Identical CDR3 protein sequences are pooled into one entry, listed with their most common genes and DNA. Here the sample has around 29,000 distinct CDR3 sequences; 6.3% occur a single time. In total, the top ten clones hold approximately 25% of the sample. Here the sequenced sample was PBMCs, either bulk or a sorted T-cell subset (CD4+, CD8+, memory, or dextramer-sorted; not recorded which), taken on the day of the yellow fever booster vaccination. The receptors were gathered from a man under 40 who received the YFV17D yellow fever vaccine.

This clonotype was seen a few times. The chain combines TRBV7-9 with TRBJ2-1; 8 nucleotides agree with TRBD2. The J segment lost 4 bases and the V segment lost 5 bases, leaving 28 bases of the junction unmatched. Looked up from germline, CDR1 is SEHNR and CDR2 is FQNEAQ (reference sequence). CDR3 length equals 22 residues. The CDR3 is CASSRVYLGDPGLAKRYNEQFF. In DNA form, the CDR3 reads TGTGCCAGCAGCCGGGTGTATTTGGGGGACCCCGGACTAGCAAAGAGGTACAATGAGCAGTTCTTC.

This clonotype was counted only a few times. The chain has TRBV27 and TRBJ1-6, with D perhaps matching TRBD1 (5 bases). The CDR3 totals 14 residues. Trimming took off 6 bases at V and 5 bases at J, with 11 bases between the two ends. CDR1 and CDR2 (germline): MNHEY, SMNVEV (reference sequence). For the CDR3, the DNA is TGTGCCAGCAGGCAGGACATAAATAATTCACCCCTCCACTTT. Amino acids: CASRQDINNSPLHF.

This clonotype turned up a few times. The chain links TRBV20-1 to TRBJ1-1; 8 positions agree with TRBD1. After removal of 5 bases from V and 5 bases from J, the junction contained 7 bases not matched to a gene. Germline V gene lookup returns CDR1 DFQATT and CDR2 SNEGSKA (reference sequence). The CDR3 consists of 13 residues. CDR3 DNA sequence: TGCAGTGCTCGGACAGGGTCCGGGACTGAAGCTTTCTTT. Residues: CSARTGSGTEAFF.

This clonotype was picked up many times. CDR3 loop: CASSLVWANYGYTF. The CDR3 DNA reads as TGTGCCAGCAGCTTAGTGTGGGCTAACTATGGCTACACCTTC. The chain carries TRBV7-9 and TRBJ1-2; D gene ambiguous. The CDR3 runs to 14 residues. V lost 1 base and J lost 0, with 6 bases in between. Per germline, CDR1 SEHNR and CDR2 FQNEAQ (reference sequence).

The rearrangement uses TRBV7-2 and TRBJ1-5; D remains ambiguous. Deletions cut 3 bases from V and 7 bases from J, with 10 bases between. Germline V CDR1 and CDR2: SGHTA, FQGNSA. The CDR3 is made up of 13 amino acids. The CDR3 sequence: CASSFDMGQPQHF. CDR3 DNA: TGTGCCAGCAGCTTCGACATGGGACAGCCCCAGCATTTT.

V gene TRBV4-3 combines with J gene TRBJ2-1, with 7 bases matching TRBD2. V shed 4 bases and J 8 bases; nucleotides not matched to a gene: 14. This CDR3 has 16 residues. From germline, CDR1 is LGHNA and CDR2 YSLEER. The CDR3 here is CASSRRTGGWFDEQFF. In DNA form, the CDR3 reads TGCGCCAGCAGCCGTAGGACGGGAGGATGGTTCGATGAGCAGTTCTTC.

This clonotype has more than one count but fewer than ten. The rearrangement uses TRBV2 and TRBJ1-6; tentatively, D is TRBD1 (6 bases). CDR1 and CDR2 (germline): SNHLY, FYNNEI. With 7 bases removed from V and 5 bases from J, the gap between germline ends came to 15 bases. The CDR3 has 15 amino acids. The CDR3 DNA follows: TGTGCCAGCATATCTAAAGGGGGACATAATTCACCCCTCCACTTT. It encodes CASISKGGHNSPLHF.

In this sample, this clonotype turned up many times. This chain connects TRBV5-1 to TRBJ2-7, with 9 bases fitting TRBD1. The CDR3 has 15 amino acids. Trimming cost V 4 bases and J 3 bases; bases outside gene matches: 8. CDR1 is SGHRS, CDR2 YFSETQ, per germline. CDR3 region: CASSTAGTGYYEQYF. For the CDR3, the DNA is TGCGCCAGCAGCACCGCCGGGACAGGGTACTACGAGCAGTACTTC. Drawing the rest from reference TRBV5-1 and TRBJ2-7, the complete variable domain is KAGVTQTPRYLIKTRGQQVTLSCSPISGHRSVSWYQQTPGQGLQFLFEYFSETQRNKGNFPGRFSGRQFSNSRSEMNVSTLELGDSALYLCASSTAGTGYYEQYFGPGTRLTVT.

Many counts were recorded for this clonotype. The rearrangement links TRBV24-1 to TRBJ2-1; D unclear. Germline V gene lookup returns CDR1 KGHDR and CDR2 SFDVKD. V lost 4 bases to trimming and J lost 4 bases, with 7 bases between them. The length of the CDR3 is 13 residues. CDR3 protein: CATSDVRYNEQFF. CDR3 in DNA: TGTGCCACCAGTGACGTCCGATACAATGAGCAGTTCTTC.

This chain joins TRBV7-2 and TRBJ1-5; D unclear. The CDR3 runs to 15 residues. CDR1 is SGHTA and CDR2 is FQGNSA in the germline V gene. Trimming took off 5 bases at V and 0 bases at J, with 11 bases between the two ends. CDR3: CASSNDGLSNQPQHF. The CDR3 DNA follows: TGTGCCAGCAGCAATGACGGACTTAGCAATCAGCCCCAGCATTTT.

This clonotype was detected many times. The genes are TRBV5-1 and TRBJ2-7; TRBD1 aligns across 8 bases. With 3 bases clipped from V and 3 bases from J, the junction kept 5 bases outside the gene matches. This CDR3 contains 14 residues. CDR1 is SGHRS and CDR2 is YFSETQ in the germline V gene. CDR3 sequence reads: CASSSGTGVYEQYF. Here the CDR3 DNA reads TGCGCCAGCAGCTCCGGGACAGGAGTCTACGAGCAGTACTTC.

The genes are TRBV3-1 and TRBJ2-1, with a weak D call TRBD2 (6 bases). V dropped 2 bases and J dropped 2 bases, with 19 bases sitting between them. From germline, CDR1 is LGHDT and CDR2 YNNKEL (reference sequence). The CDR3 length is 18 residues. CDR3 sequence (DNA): TGTGCCAGCAGCCAACCGCCCTCTCCTAGCGCCGCCTACAATGAGCAGTTCTTC. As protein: CASSQPPSPSAAYNEQFF.

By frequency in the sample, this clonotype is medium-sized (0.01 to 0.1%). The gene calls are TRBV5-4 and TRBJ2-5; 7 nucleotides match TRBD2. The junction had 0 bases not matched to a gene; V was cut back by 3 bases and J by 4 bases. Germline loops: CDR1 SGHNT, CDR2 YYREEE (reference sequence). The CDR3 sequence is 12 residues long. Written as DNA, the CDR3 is TGTGCCAGCAGCTGGGGGGGAGAGACCCAGTACTTC. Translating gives CASSWGGETQYF.

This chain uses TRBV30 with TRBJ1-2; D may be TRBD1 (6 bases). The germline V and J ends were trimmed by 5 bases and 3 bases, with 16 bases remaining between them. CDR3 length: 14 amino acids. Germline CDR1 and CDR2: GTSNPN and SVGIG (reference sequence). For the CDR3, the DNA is TGTGCCTGGGTCACCCCGGGACACTACTATGGCTACACCTTC. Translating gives CAWVTPGHYYGYTF.

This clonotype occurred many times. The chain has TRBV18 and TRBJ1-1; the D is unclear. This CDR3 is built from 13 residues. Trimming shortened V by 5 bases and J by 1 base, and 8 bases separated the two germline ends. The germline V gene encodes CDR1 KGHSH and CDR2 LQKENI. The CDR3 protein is CASSSQPNTEAFF. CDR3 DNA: TGTGCCAGCTCAAGTCAGCCGAACACTGAAGCTTTCTTT.

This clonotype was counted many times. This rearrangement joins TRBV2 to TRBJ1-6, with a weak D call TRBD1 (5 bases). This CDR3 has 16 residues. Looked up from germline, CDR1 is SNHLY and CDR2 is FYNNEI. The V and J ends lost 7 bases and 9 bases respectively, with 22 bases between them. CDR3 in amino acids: CASTEGTADSSSPLHF. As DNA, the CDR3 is TGTGCCAGCACCGAAGGAACAGCAGACAGTAGTTCACCCCTCCACTTT.

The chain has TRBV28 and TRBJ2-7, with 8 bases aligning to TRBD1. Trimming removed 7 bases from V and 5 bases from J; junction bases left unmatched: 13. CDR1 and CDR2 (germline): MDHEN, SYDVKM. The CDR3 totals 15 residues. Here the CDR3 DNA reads TGTGCCAGCAAAGGACCACGGACAGGGCGGCACGAGCAGTACTTC. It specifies CASKGPRTGRHEQYF.

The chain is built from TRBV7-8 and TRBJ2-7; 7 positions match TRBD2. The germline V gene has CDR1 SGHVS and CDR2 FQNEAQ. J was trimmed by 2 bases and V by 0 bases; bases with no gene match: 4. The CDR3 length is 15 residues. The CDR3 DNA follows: TGTGCCAGCAGCTTAGCGCGGACTAGAACCTACGAGCAGTACTTC. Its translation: CASSLARTRTYEQYF.

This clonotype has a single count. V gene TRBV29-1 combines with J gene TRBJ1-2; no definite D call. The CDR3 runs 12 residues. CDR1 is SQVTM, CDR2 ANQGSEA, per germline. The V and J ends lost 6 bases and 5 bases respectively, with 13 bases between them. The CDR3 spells CSVRTDGYGYTF. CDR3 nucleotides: TGCAGCGTAAGGACGGATGGGTATGGCTACACCTTC.

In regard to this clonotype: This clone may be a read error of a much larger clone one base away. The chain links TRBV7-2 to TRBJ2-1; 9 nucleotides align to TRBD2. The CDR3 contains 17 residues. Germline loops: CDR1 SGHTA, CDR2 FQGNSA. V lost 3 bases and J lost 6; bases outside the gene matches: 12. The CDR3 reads CTSSFVTSGFSGNEQFF. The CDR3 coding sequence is TGTACCAGCAGCTTTGTAACTAGCGGGTTTAGTGGCAATGAGCAGTTCTTC.

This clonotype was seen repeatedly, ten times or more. The CDR3 protein is CSASFDRVSEAFF. CDR3 nucleotide sequence: TGCAGTGCTAGCTTCGACAGGGTGTCGGAAGCTTTCTTT. The chain joins TRBV20-1 to TRBJ1-1; the match to TRBD1 covers 7 bases. The V gene's germline CDR1 is DFQATT and CDR2 SNEGSKA (reference sequence). The CDR3 loop spans 13 amino acids. V shed 3 bases and J 8 bases; nucleotides not matched to a gene: 9.

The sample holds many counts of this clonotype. The CDR3 nucleotides read TGCAGTGCTAGAAACACACAGGGATCCGAGCAGTACTTC. This translates into CSARNTQGSEQYF. This chain links TRBV20-1 with TRBJ2-7; possible D gene TRBD1, 6 bases. The ends were cut back, 2 bases at V and 6 bases at J, with 14 bases in the middle. The length of the CDR3 is 13 residues. The germline gives CDR1 DFQATT, CDR2 SNEGSKA (reference sequence).

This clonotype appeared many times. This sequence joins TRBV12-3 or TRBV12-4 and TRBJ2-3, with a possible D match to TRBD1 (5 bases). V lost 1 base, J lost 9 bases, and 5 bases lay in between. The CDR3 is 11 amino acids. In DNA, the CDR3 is TGTGCCAGCAGTTTAGAGGGGACGCAGTATTTT. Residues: CASSLEGTQYF.